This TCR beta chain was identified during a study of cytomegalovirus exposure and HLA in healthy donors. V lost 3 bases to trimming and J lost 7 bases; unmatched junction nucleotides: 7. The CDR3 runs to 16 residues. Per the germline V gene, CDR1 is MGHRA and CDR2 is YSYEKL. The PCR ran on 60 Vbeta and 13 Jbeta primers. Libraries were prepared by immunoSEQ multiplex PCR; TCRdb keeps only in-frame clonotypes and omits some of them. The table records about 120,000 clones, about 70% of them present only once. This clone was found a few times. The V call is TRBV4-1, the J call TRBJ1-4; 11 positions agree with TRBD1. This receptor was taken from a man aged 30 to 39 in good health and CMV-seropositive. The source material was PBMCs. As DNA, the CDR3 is TGCGCCAGCAGCCAGCGGACAGGGGGCGCCGGTGAAAAACTGTTTTTT. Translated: CASSQRTGGAGEKLFF.